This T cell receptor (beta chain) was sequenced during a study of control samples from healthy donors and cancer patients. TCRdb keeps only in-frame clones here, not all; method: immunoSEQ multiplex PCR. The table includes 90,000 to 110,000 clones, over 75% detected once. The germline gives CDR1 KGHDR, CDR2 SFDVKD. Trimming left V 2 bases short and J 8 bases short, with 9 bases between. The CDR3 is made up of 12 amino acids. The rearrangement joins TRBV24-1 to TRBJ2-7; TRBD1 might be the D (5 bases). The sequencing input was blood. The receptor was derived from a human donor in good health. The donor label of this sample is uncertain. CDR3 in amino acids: CATSDSAGQQYF. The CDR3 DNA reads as TGTGCCACCAGTGATTCGGCAGGGCAGCAGTACTTC.